The clone carrying this T cell receptor (beta chain) appeared once. Original processing methods: Counts of nucleated cells, estimated from reference gene primer amplification, were obtained. Generated by immunoSEQ multiplex PCR, the TCRdb table keeps only in-frame clones and is missing some. D and trimming come from the DNA, and the V and J calls and clone size come from that table. The sample lists 340,000 or so clones, around 83% occurring once. This entry is derived from a study of blood T cell repertoires in COVID-19. Study in general: T cells, B-cell-depleted T cells, or PBMCs supplied cDNA or gDNA.

This CDR3 comprises 15 residues. Germline CDR1 and CDR2: LGHNA and YSLEER. V was clipped by 4 bases and J by 8 bases; unmatched bases: 12. The sequenced material came from peripheral blood. The V and J genes are TRBV4-3 and TRBJ1-1; 8 positions agree with TRBD1. The source of this sequence is a man under 40 with active or convalescent COVID-19. As DNA, the CDR3 is TGCGCCAGCAGCCTTCAACTCCCAGACAGGGGAGAAGCTTTCTTT. Its protein product is CASSLQLPDRGEAFF.